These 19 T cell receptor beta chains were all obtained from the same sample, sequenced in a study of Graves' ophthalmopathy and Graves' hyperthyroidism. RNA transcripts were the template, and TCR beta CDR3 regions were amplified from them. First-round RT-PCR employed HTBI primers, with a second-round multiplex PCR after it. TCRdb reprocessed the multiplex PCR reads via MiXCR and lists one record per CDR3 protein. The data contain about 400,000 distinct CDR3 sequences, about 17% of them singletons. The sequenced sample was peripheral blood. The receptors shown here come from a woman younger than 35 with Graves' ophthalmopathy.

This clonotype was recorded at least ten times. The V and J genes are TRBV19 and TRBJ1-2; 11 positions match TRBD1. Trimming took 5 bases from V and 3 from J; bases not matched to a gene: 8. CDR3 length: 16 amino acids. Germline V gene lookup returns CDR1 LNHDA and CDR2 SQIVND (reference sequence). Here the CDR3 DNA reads TGTGCCAGTAGTTCCCACCCGGGACAGGGGGACTATGGCTACACCTTC. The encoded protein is CASSSHPGQGDYGYTF.

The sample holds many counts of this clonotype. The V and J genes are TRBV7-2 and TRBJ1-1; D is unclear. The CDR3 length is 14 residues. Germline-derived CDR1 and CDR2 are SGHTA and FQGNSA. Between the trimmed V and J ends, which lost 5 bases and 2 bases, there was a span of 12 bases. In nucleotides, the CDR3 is TGTGCCAGCAGCCCACGGAGATTCAACACTGAAGCTTTCTTT. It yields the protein CASSPRRFNTEAFF.

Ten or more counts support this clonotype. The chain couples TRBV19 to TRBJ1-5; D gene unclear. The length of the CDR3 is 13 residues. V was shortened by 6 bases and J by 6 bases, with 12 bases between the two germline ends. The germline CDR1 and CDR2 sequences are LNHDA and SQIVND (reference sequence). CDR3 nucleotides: TGTGCCAGTAGGACCTCCTGGGGTCAGCCCCAGCATTTT. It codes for CASRTSWGQPQHF.

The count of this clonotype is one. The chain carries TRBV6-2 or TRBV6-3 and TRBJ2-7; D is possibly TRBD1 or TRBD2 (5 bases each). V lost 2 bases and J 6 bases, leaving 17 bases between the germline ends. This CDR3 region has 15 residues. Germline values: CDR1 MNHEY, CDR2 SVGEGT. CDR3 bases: TGTGCCAGCAGTTACGGTGGGGGTCGGTCGGGCGAGCAGTACTTC. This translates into CASSYGGGRSGEQYF.

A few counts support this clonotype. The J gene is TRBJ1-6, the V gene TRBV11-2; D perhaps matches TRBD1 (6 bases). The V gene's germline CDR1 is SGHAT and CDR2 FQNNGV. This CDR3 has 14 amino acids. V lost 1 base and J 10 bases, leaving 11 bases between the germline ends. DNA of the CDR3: TGTGCCAGCAGCTTAGGCACAGGGAGCTCACCCCTCCACTTT. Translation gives CASSLGTGSSPLHF.

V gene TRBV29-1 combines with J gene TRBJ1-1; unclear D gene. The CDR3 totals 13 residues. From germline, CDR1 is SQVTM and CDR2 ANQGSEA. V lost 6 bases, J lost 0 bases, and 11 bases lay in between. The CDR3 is CSVEDYLNTEAFF. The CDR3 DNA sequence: TGCAGCGTCGAGGACTACTTGAACACTGAAGCTTTCTTT.

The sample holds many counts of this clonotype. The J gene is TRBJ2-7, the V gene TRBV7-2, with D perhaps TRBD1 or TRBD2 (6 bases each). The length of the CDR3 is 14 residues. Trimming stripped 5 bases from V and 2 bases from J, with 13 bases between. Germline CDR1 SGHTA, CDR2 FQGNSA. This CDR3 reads CASSPPGAPYEQYF. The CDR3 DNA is TGTGCCAGCAGCCCGCCGGGGGCCCCCTACGAGCAGTACTTC.

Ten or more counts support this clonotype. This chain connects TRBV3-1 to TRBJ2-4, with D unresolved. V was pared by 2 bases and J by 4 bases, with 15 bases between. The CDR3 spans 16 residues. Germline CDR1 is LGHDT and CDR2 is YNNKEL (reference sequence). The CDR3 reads CASSQPVAAAKNIQYF. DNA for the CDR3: TGTGCCAGCAGCCAACCAGTGGCGGCGGCGAAAAACATTCAGTACTTC.

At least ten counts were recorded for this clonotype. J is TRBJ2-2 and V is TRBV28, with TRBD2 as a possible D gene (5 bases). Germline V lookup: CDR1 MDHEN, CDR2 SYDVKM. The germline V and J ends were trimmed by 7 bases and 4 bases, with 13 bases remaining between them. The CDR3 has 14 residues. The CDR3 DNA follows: TGTGCCAGCATGGGGAGCGTTATCACCGGGGAGCTGTTTTTT. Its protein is CASMGSVITGELFF.

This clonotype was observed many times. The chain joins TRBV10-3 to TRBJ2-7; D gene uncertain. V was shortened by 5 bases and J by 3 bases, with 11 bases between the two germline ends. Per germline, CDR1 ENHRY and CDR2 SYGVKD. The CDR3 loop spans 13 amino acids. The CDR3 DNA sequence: TGTGCCATCAGTCCGGACGGATACTACGAGCAGTACTTC. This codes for CAISPDGYYEQYF.

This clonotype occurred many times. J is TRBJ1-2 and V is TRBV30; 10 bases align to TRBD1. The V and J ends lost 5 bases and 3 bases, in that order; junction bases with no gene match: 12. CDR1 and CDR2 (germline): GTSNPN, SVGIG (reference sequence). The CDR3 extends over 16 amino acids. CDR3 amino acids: CAWAGTGVLPHYGYTF. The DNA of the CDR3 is TGTGCCTGGGCTGGGACAGGGGTACTTCCCCACTATGGCTACACCTTC.

The CDR3 DNA reads TGTGCCAGCAGTAAGAGGGGACAGACGCCTGGGGCCAACGTCCTGACTTTC. It specifies CASSKRGQTPGANVLTF. The chain has TRBV27 and TRBJ2-6; TRBD1 matches 7 bases. The CDR3 sequence is 17 residues long. Trimming took 5 bases from V and 2 from J; bases not matched to a gene: 9. CDR1 and CDR2 (germline): MNHEY, SMNVEV (reference sequence).

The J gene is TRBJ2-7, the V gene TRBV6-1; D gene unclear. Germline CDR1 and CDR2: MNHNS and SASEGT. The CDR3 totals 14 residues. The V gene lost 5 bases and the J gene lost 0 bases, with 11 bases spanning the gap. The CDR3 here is CASSRGRTSYEQYF. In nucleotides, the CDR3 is TGTGCCAGCAGTCGTGGCAGAACCTCCTACGAGCAGTACTTC.

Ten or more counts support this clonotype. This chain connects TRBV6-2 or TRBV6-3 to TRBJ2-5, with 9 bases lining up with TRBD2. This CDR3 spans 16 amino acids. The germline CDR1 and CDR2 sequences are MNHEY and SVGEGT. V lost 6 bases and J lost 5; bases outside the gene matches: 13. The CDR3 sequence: CASSLGTSHDYETQYF. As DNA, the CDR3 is TGTGCCAGCAGCCTCGGGACTAGCCACGATTACGAGACCCAGTACTTC.

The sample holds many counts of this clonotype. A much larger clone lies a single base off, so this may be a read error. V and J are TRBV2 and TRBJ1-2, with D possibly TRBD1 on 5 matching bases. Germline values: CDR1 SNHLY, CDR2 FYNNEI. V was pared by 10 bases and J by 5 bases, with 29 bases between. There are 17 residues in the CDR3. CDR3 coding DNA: TGTGCCACCAAGGGAGGGCCTCCTTGGGGCGCGGAATATGGCTACACCTTC. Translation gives CATKGGPPWGAEYGYTF. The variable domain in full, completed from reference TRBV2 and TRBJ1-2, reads EPEVTQTPSHQVTQMGQEVILRCVPISNHLYFYWYRQILGQKVEFLVSFYNNEISEKSEIFDDQFSVERPDGSNFTLKIRSTKLEDSAMYFCATKGGPPWGAEYGYTFGSGTRLTVV.

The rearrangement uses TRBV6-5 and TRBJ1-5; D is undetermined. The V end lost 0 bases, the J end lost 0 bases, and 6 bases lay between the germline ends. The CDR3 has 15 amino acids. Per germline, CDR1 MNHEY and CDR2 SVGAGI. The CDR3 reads CASSYSPNSNQPQHF. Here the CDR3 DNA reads TGTGCCAGCAGTTACTCTCCCAATAGCAATCAGCCCCAGCATTTT.

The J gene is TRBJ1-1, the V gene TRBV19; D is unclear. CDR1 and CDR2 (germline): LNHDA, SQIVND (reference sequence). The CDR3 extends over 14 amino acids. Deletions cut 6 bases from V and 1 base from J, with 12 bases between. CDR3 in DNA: TGTGCCAGTAGCCCCGGACGTAAGAACACTGAAGCTTTCTTT. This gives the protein CASSPGRKNTEAFF.

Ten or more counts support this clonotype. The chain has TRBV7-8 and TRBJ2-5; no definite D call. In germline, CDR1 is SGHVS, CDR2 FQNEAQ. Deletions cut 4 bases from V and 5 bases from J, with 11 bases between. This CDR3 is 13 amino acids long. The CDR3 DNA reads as TGTGCCAGCAGCTCACTAACCGGCGAGACCCAGTACTTC. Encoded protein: CASSSLTGETQYF.

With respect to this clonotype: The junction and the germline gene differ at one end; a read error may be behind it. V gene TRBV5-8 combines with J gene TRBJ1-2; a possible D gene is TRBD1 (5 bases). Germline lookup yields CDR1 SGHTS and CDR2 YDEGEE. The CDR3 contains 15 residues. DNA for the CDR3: TGCGCCAGCAGAAGTATGAAGACAGAAAACTATGGCTACACCTTC. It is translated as CASRSMKTENYGYTF.